Listed here are 9 T cell receptor beta chains from one sample, sequenced in a study of blood T cell repertoires in COVID-19 (dated by TCRdb to about 2020). Library generation was performed with the immunoSEQ multiplex PCR assay. Entries here come from immuneACCESS through TCRdb and include only in-frame sequences with V and J called. Some clones fail to appear in such tables; in the studies checked, an unresolved V gene covers under half of the shortfall, and the cause of the remainder is unknown. Here the sample has approximately 150,000 clones; 80% to 85% occur a single time. The top ten clones comprise around 8.5% of the sample. The sequenced sample consisted of peripheral blood. These receptor sequences come from a human donor in a cohort sampled during active COVID-19.

V is TRBV21-1 and J is TRBJ2-7; TRBD1 was called by the table and not checked on the DNA. TRBV21-1 is assigned pseudogene status. CDR3 length: 15 residues. Written as DNA, the CDR3 is TGTGCCAGCATAAAAGAAAAAGTCTTCAGCTACGAGCAGTACTTC. It translates to CASIKEKVFSYEQYF.

V and J are TRBV15 and TRBJ2-7; 7 nucleotides line up with TRBD1. In germline, CDR1 is LNHNV, CDR2 YYDKDF (reference sequence). This CDR3 has 17 residues. V lost 3 bases, J lost 3 bases, and 14 bases stayed unmatched. For the CDR3, the DNA is TGTGCCACCAGCAGGAGTGGATCTCGACAGGGTGGCTACGAGCAGTACTTC. The encoded protein is CATSRSGSRQGGYEQYF.

This rearrangement joins TRBV24-1 to TRBJ2-3; TRBD1 agrees at 7 bases. This CDR3 has 15 amino acids. Looked up from germline, CDR1 is KGHDR and CDR2 is SFDVKD. Germline trimming cut 0 bases from V and 1 base from J; bases unmatched to any gene: 0. The CDR3 region is CATSDLGQGTDTQYF. CDR3 in DNA: TGTGCCACCAGTGATTTGGGACAGGGCACAGATACGCAGTATTTT.

This chain links TRBV6-1 with TRBJ1-2; the D is unclear. The V end lost 2 bases, the J end lost 1 base, and 5 bases lay between the germline ends. This CDR3 spans 13 amino acids. Germline V gene data show CDR1 as MNHNS and CDR2 as SASEGT. The DNA of the CDR3 is TGTGCCAGCAGTGAATTAGATAACTATGGCTACACCTTC. As protein: CASSELDNYGYTF.

The J gene is TRBJ2-7, the V gene TRBV6-5; possible D gene TRBD2, 5 bases. Germline loops: CDR1 MNHEY, CDR2 SVGAGI. Trimming cost V 7 bases and J 6 bases, with 22 bases left between them. The CDR3 totals 15 residues. CDR3 amino acids: CASMSSGSPRGEQYF. In DNA, the CDR3 is TGTGCCAGCATGAGCAGCGGCTCCCCTCGTGGCGAGCAGTACTTC.

The chain is built from TRBV11-2 and TRBJ1-1, with TRBD1 identical over 9 bases. The CDR3 spans 15 residues. From germline, CDR1 is SGHAT and CDR2 FQNNGV. V lost 1 base and J lost 6; bases outside the gene matches: 6. The CDR3 DNA reads as TGTGCCAGCAGCTTAGTCCGGGACAGGGAAGCTGAAGCTTTCTTT. The encoded protein is CASSLVRDREAEAFF.

Regarding this clone: The junction and the germline gene differ at one end; a read error may be behind it. This rearrangement joins TRBV7-9 to TRBJ2-7; 9 bases are a match to TRBD2. Germline CDR1 SEHNR, CDR2 FQNEAQ (reference sequence). The CDR3 is made up of 14 amino acids. CDR3 sequence reads: CASSLAGDSLEQYF. CDR3 DNA: TGTGCCAGCAGTTTAGCGGGAGACTCGCTGGAGCAGTACTTC.

The chain is built from TRBV5-4 and TRBJ2-7; D perhaps matches TRBD2 (5 bases). The CDR3 loop spans 15 amino acids. V lost 1 base to trimming and J lost 7 bases, with 18 bases between them. Germline V lookup: CDR1 SGHNT, CDR2 YYREEE (reference sequence). This CDR3 is CASSLSKAGRGEQYF. DNA of the CDR3: TGTGCCAGCAGCTTGTCCAAGGCCGGACGAGGGGAGCAGTACTTC.

This clone was seen more than once but under ten times. The chain combines TRBV18 with TRBJ2-5, with 8 bases aligning to TRBD1. The CDR3 length is 14 residues. In germline, CDR1 is KGHSH, CDR2 LQKENI. V lost 5 bases and J lost 4; bases outside the gene matches: 6. The CDR3 bases are TGTGCCAGCTCATGGACAGGGTACGGAGAGACCCAGTACTTC. Its translation: CASSWTGYGETQYF.